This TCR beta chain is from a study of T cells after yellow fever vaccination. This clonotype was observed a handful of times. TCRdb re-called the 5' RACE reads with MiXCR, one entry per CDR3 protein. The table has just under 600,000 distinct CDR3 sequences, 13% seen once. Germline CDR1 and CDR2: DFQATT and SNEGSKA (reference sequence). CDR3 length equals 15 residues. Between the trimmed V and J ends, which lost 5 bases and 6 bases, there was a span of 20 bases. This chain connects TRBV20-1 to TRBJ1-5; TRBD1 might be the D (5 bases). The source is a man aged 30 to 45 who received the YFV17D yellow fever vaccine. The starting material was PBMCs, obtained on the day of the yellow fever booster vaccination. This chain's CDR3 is CSALPSTERVQPQHF. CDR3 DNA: TGCAGTGCTCTCCCTTCGACAGAGCGAGTTCAGCCCCAGCATTTT.